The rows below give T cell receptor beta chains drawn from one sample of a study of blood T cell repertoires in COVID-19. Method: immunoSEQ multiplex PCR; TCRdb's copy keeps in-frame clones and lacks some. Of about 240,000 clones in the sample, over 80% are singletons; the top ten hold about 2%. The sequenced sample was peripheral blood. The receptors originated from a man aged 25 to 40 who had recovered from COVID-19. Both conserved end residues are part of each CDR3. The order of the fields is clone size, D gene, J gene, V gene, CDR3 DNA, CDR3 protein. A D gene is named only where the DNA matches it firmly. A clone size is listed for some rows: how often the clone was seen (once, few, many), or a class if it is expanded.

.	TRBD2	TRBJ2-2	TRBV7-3	TGTGCCAGCAGCCCTCTAGCGGGTGGGGACGGGGAGCTGTTTTTT	CASSPLAGGDGELFF
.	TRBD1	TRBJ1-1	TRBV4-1	TGCGCCAGCAGCCACCTGGGACAGAGGAACACTGAAGCTTTCTTT	CASSHLGQRNTEAFF
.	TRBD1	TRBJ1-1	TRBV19	TGTGCCAGTGGGACAGGGAACACTGAAGCTTTCTTT	CASGTGNTEAFF
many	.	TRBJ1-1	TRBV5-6	.	CASSVGQGSTFF
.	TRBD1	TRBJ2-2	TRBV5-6	TGTGCCAGCAGCGCCGGGACAGGGGCTGGCGGGGAGCTGTTTTTT	CASSAGTGAGGELFF
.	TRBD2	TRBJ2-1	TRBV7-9	TGTGCCAGCAGCCCCCCTAAGGTAGCGGGGGGCCGGGATGAGCAGTTCTTC	CASSPPKVAGGRDEQFF
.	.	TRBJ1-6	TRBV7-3	TGTGCCAGCAGCTCTACTAGGAATTCACCCCTCCACTTT	CASSSTRNSPLHF
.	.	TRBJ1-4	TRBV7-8	TGTGCCAGCAGCTTAGACAGGCCGAGGGGGAATGAAAAACTGTTTTTT	CASSLDRPRGNEKLFF
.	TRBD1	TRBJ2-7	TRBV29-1	TGCAGCGTTAACAGGGGCTACGAGCAGTACTTC	CSVNRGYEQYF
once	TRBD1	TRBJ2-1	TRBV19	TGTGCCAGTAGTACCTCACCGGGACAGTTCTCCTACAATGAGCAGTTCTTC	CASSTSPGQFSYNEQFF
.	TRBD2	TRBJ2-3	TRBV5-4	TGTGCCAGCAGTCCCGGGACTAGCGGGGCCCGACGGCAGTATTTT	CASSPGTSGARRQYF
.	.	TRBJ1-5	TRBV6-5	TGTGCCAGCAGTTACTTCCGGGAACATCAGCCCCAGCATTTT	CASSYFREHQPQHF
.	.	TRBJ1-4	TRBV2	TGTGCCAGCCAGTGGACTAATGAAAAACTGTTTTTT	CASQWTNEKLFF
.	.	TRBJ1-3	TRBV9	TGTGCCAGCAGCGTAGCGGGGGGAGGCTCTGGAAACACCATATATTTT	CASSVAGGGSGNTIYF
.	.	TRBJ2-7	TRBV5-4	TGTGCCAGCAGCTTTACAGGAGGGGACTACGAGCAGTACTTC	CASSFTGGDYEQYF
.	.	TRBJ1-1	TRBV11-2	TGTGCCAGCAGCTTAGCCAAGGAGGGAGCTGAAGCTTTCTTT	CASSLAKEGAEAFF
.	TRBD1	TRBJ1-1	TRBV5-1	TGCGCCAGCGGGACGACAGGGGGGAAGACTGAAGCTTTCTTT	CASGTTGGKTEAFF
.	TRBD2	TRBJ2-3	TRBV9	TGTGCCAGCAGCGTTAGCGGGGGGGCCCCAGATACGCAGTATTTT	CASSVSGGAPDTQYF
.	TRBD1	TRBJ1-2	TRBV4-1	TGCGCCAGCAGCGCTAGCCCGGGACAGGGGCACTATGGCTACACCTTC	CASSASPGQGHYGYTF
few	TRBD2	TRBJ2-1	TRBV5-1	TGCGCCAGCAGCACTAGCGGGGGTGATGAGCAGTTCTTC	CASSTSGGDEQFF
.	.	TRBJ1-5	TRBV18	TGTGCCAGCTCATCCGAGCCGACTTATAGCAATCAGCCCCAGCATTTT	CASSSEPTYSNQPQHF
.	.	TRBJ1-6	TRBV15	TGTGCCACCAGCAGAGATCCAGGGGTCGGCAATTCACCCCTCCACTTT	CATSRDPGVGNSPLHF
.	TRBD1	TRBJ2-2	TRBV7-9	TGTGCCAGCAGCCGGGACAGGGTAGGCACCGGGGAGCTGTTTTTT	CASSRDRVGTGELFF
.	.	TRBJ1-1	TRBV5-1	TGCGCCAGCAGCTTCGCGGGCGCCGGCACTGAAGCTTTCTTT	CASSFAGAGTEAFF
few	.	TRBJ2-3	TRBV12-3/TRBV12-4	TGTGCCAGCAGTCCGGTGAAGCAGTATTTT	CASSPVKQYF
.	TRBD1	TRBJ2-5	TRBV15	TGTGCCACCAGCGGATCACAGGGGACCCTCGAGACCCAGTACTTC	CATSGSQGTLETQYF
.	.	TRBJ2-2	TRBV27	TGTGCCAGCGGGGGCCCTAGGGACGGAAGAAGAGTGGGGACCGGGGAGCTGTTTTTT	CASGGPRDGRRVGTGELFF
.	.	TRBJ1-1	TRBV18	TGTGCCAGCTCTCGGAAGACCAGGGACACTGAAGCTTTCTTT	CASSRKTRDTEAFF
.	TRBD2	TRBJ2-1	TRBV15	TGTGCCACCAGCAGAAAACTAGCGGGGGGGCGGGCGGTCTACAATGAGCAGTTCTTC	CATSRKLAGGRAVYNEQFF
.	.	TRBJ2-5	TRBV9	TGTGCCAGCAGCGTAGCGGAGCTGGAGACCCAGTACTTC	CASSVAELETQYF
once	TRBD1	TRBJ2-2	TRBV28	TGTGCCAGCAGATCAGGGGGCGCGAACACCGGGGAGCTGTTTTTT	CASRSGGANTGELFF
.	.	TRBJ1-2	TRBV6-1	TGTGCCAGCAGTGAGGTGGGGCTCTATGGCTACACCTTC	CASSEVGLYGYTF
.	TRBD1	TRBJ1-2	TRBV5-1	TGCGCCAGCAGCTTGGATCGGACAGGAAGCTATGGCTACACCTTC	CASSLDRTGSYGYTF
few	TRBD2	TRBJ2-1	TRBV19	TGTGCCAGTAGTATTTTGGCGGGGGGGCTCAATGAGCAGTTCTTC	CASSILAGGLNEQFF
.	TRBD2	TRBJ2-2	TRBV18	TGTGCCAGCCAGGCGGGGGTGAACACCGGGGAGCTGTTTTTT	CASQAGVNTGELFF
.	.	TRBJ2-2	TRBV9	TGTGCCAGCAGCAAAAATCCCGTAGCCGCGGACGGGGAGCTGTTTTTT	CASSKNPVAADGELFF
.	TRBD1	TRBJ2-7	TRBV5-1	TGCGCCAGCAGCCTTAGACAGGGTGTCGTCGAGCAGTACTTC	CASSLRQGVVEQYF
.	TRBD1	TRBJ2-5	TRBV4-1	TGCGCCAGCAGCCAAGATGGGATAGGACAGGGCTTAGAGACCCAGTACTTC	CASSQDGIGQGLETQYF
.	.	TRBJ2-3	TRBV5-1	TGCGCCAGCAGCTCGGGGGTCTGGGGAGATACGCAGTATTTT	CASSSGVWGDTQYF
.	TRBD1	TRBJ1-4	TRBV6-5	TGTGCCAGCAGTAGGGACAGGGAGAGGGAAAAACTGTTTTTT	CASSRDREREKLFF
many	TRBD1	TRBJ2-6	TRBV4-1	TGCGCCAGCAGCCAGTCCCGGGACAGGGGGCCTGGGGCCAACGTCCTGACTTTC	CASSQSRDRGPGANVLTF
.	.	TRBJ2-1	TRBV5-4	TGTGCCAGCAGCCCCGGACAGTACAATGAGCAGTTCTTC	CASSPGQYNEQFF
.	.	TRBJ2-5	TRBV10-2	TGCGCCAGCAGTGAGTCAAGGGGGGAGACCCAGTACTTC	CASSESRGETQYF
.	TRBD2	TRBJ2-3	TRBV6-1	TGTGCCAGCAGTGATCCCCCAGGGAGGGAAGATACGCAGTATTTT	CASSDPPGREDTQYF
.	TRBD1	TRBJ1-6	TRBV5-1	TGCGCCAGCAGCCCGACAGGGGTAAGTTCACCCCTCCACTTT	CASSPTGVSSPLHF
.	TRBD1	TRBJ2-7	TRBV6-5	TGTGCCAGCAAAGAGCCGGGACAGGGGGTCTACGAGCAGTACTTC	CASKEPGQGVYEQYF
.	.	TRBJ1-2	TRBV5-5	TGTGCCAGCAGCTTGGACTTCCTGGGCTACACCTTC	CASSLDFLGYTF
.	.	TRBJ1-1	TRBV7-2	TGTGCCAGCAGCCCCAGCAGGCACACTGAAGCTTTCTTT	CASSPSRHTEAFF
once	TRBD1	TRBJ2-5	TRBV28	TGTGCCAGCAGTTCCCCCAGGACAGGGGGCCGGTTAGAGACCCAGTACTTC	CASSSPRTGGRLETQYF
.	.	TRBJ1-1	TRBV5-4	TGTGCCAGCAGCCTAGTAGGGGTTTACACTGAAGCTTTCTTT	CASSLVGVYTEAFF
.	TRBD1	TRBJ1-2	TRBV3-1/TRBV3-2	TGTGCCAGCAGCCAGGAGCCGACCGGGACAGGATATGGCTACACCTTC	CASSQEPTGTGYGYTF
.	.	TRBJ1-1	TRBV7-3	TGTGCCAGCATCCAGGCCCCGGGGACTGAAGCTTTCTTT	CASIQAPGTEAFF
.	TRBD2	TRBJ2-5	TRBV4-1	TGCGCCAGCAGCGCCGTCCCTGGCGGGGGACAAGAGACCCAGTACTTC	CASSAVPGGGQETQYF
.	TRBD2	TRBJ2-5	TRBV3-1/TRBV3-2	TGTGCCAGCAGCCCAACTAGCGGGGGGTTCCAAGAGACCCAGTACTTC	CASSPTSGGFQETQYF
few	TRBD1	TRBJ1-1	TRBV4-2	TGTGCCAGCAGCCAAGCTCCAGGGGGCTCCACTGAAGCTTTCTTT	CASSQAPGGSTEAFF
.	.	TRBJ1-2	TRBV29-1	TGCAGCGTTGAAGGCGCCGGGTACTATGGCTACACCTTC	CSVEGAGYYGYTF
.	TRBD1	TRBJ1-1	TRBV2	TGTGCCAGCAGGCGACGACAGGGGGCGGGGGGCACTGAAGCTTTCTTT	CASRRRQGAGGTEAFF
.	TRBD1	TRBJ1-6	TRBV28	TGTGCCAGCAGTCCCTGGACAGGGGATCTTGGTTCACCCCTCCACTTT	CASSPWTGDLGSPLHF
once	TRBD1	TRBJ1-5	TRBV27	TGTGCCAGCAGACGTGAGGGGACAGGGGCTCATCAGCCCCAGCATTTT	CASRREGTGAHQPQHF
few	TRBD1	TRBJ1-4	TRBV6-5	TGTGCCAGCAGCGATAAACAGGGGGGTAATGAAAAACTGTTTTTT	CASSDKQGGNEKLFF